This T cell receptor (beta chain) is drawn from a study of shared clonotypes between healthy human individuals. Study-level information: The cohort had two women and a few men, ages 18 to 49. Notes on the study in general: Naive subsets, compared against memory subsets, generally had larger estimated richness values.

Sequencing used immunoSEQ multiplex PCR; TCRdb keeps in-frame clones, though not all of them. The sample carries more than 2 million clones, approximately 94% recorded once. This CDR3 contains 15 residues. Per germline, CDR1 SGHVS and CDR2 FNYEAQ. Trimming stripped 4 bases from V and 0 bases from J, with 12 bases between. Remarks on this clone: Its antigen is not identified.

The rearrangement joins TRBV7-6 to TRBJ2-5; D is ambiguous. The sequence was obtained from a man aged 18 to 35 in good health. Material: naive CD4+ T cells sorted from blood. As to subset: CD45RA+ positively selected. The DNA of the CDR3 is TGTGCCAGCAGCTCACACACCGGTTACCAAGAGACCCAGTACTTC. Translating gives CASSSHTGYQETQYF. The variable domain in full, with the rest retrieved from reference TRBV7-6 and TRBJ2-5, is GAGVSQSPRYKVTKRGQDVALRCDPISGHVSLYWYRQALGQGPEFLTYFNYEAQQDKSGLPNDRFSAERPEGSISTLTIQRTEQRDSAMYRCASSSHTGYQETQYFGPGTRLLVL.